The 31 T cell receptor beta chains in this list originate from one sample, sequenced in a study of T cell responses to AZD1222 COVID-19 vaccine. The data were produced by immunoSEQ multiplex PCR, yet TCRdb's version contains in-frame clones alone and is incomplete. This sample carries more than 95,000 clones, about 89% of them seen once, and the ten largest clones take 3.3%. This specimen consisted of peripheral blood, obtained 28 days after the second dose of the MenACWY control vaccine. These receptors came from an adult who received the MenACWY meningococcal vaccine as a control.

This clone appeared once. The rearrangement uses TRBV6-2 or TRBV6-3 and TRBJ2-5; 9 nucleotides align to TRBD2. The germline gives CDR1 MNHEY, CDR2 SVGEGT. This CDR3 region has 18 residues. V shed 1 base, J shed 2 bases, and the junction held 11 bases outside the gene matches. CDR3 region: CASSYLLVSGGTQETQYF. CDR3 DNA sequence: TGTGCCAGCAGTTACTTACTCGTCAGCGGGGGGACACAAGAGACCCAGTACTTC.

J is TRBJ1-2 and V is TRBV6-5; TRBD1 matches 8 bases. J gave up 6 bases and V 10 bases, and 10 bases lay outside the gene matches. The germline V gene has CDR1 MNHEY and CDR2 SVGAGI. The CDR3 spans 13 residues. The CDR3 DNA is TGTGCCACTGCTATCCTGACAGGGGATGGCTACACCTTC. This translates into CATAILTGDGYTF.

In the case of this clone: Other DNA sequences in this sample translate to the same CDR3. The chain links TRBV15 to TRBJ2-7, with D hard to call. The germline V and J ends were trimmed by 1 base and 4 bases, with 2 bases remaining between them. Looked up from germline, CDR1 is LNHNV and CDR2 is YYDKDF (reference sequence). The CDR3 has 11 amino acids. The CDR3 spells CATSRGYEQYF. In DNA form, the CDR3 reads TGTGCCACCAGCAGAGGGTACGAGCAGTACTTC. Supplemented by reference TRBV15 and TRBJ2-7, the full variable domain reads DAMVIQNPRYQVTQFGKPVTLSCSQTLNHNVMYWYQQKSSQAPKLLFHYYDKDFNNEADTPDNFQSRRPNTSFCFLDIRSPGLGDTAMYLCATSRGYEQYFGPGTRLTVT.

V usage is TRBV15 and J usage is TRBJ1-2, with 7 positions matching TRBD1. The CDR3 covers 14 residues. The ends lost 1 base at V and 4 bases at J; junction bases unmatched: 3. Germline CDR1 and CDR2: LNHNV and YYDKDF (reference sequence). CDR3 DNA: TGTGCCACCAGCAGAGGGGGACAGAGCTATGGCTACACCTTC. This gives the protein CATSRGGQSYGYTF. Drawing the rest from reference TRBV15 and TRBJ1-2, the complete variable domain is DAMVIQNPRYQVTQFGKPVTLSCSQTLNHNVMYWYQQKSSQAPKLLFHYYDKDFNNEADTPDNFQSRRPNTSFCFLDIRSPGLGDTAMYLCATSRGGQSYGYTFGSGTRLTVV.

This rearrangement joins TRBV30 to TRBJ1-4; D is undetermined. The CDR3 has 13 residues. CDR1 is GTSNPN, CDR2 SVGIG, per germline (reference sequence). V lost 3 bases, J lost 6 bases, and 11 bases lay in between. The CDR3 sequence: CAWRGSMYEKLFF. CDR3 DNA sequence: TGTGCCTGGAGGGGGAGTATGTATGAAAAACTGTTTTTT. The full variable domain, completed using reference TRBV30 and TRBJ1-4, is SQTIHQWPATLVQPVGSPLSLECTVEGTSNPNLYWYRQAAGRGLQLLFYSVGIGQISSEVPQNLSASRPQDRQFILSSKKLLLSDSGFYLCAWRGSMYEKLFFGSGTQLSVL.

The chain employs TRBV11-2 and TRBJ2-7, with a weak D call TRBD2 (6 bases). The CDR3 extends over 15 amino acids. CDR1 SGHAT and CDR2 FQNNGV come from the germline V gene. Trimming took 1 base from V and 3 from J, leaving 13 bases between them. CDR3 residues: CASSLGGTPGYEQYF. The DNA of the CDR3 is TGTGCCAGCAGCTTAGGAGGGACTCCCGGCTACGAGCAGTACTTC.

The rearrangement joins TRBV6-1 to TRBJ2-7; D call uncertain. There are 15 residues in the CDR3. The germline gives CDR1 MNHNS, CDR2 SASEGT. V shed 0 bases and J shed 3 bases, with 12 bases lying between them. The CDR3 is CASSEAKTGVYEQYF. DNA of the CDR3: TGTGCCAGCAGTGAAGCAAAAACTGGAGTCTACGAGCAGTACTTC.

This clone was seen a single time. This CDR3 is CASSLDGTSGTEAFF. CDR3 DNA: TGCGCCAGCAGCTTGGATGGCACCTCGGGCACTGAAGCTTTCTTT. The chain links TRBV5-1 to TRBJ1-1; no firm D call. The CDR3 is made up of 15 amino acids. V was trimmed by 0 bases and J by 4 bases, leaving 13 bases between them. The germline gives CDR1 SGHRS, CDR2 YFSETQ.

This chain joins TRBV10-1 and TRBJ2-7; 16 bases fit TRBD2. The junction had 8 bases not matched to a gene; V was cut back by 8 bases and J by 7 bases. The CDR3 loop spans 15 amino acids. CDR1 is WNHNN and CDR2 is SYGVQD in the germline V gene (reference sequence). This CDR3 is CASCTGTSGGGEQYF. CDR3 in DNA: TGCGCCAGCTGCACTGGGACTAGCGGGGGGGGTGAGCAGTACTTC.

V usage is TRBV29-1 and J usage is TRBJ2-7; D is ambiguous. Trimming stripped 5 bases from V and 6 bases from J, with 23 bases between. Germline V gene sequence: CDR1 SQVTM, CDR2 ANQGSEA. The CDR3 runs 15 residues. CDR3 sequence reads: CSVLKVGSGSGEQYF. In nucleotides, the CDR3 is TGCAGCGTTCTTAAGGTGGGCAGTGGATCAGGCGAGCAGTACTTC.

This chain joins TRBV10-1 and TRBJ2-7; D is uncertain. V shed 3 bases and J shed 4 bases, with 4 bases lying between them. The CDR3 extends over 11 amino acids. Germline V gives CDR1 WNHNN, CDR2 SYGVQD (reference sequence). The CDR3 sequence is CASSDGYEQYF. For the CDR3, the DNA is TGCGCCAGCAGTGATGGGTACGAGCAGTACTTC.

This clone showed up just once. This sequence joins TRBV28 and TRBJ2-7; 7 bases line up with TRBD1. The ends lost 6 bases at V and 3 bases at J; junction bases unmatched: 2. The CDR3 sequence is 12 residues long. In germline, CDR1 is MDHEN, CDR2 SYDVKM. Here the CDR3 DNA reads TGTGCCAGCAGCGGGGACAGCTACGAGCAGTACTTC. Translated, it gives CASSGDSYEQYF.

The chain recombines TRBV5-1 with TRBJ1-2; TRBD1 agrees at 8 bases. With 4 bases clipped from V and 3 bases from J, the junction kept 2 bases outside the gene matches. CDR3 length equals 13 residues. In germline, CDR1 is SGHRS, CDR2 YFSETQ. The CDR3 DNA follows: TGCGCCAGCAGCAACAGGGGGGACTATGGCTACACCTTC. Protein sequence: CASSNRGDYGYTF.

The gene calls are TRBV13 and TRBJ2-7; possible D gene TRBD2, 5 bases. Germline-derived CDR1 and CDR2 are PRHDT and FYEKMQ (reference sequence). Deletions cut 0 bases from V and 0 bases from J, with 9 bases between. The CDR3 covers 15 residues. The CDR3 DNA reads TGTGCCAGCAGCTTAGGCGGGGATCCCTCCTACGAGCAGTACTTC. Protein product: CASSLGGDPSYEQYF.

This chain joins TRBV28 and TRBJ2-7, with 7 bases matching TRBD2. Unmatched junction bases numbered 4, after V lost 6 bases and J lost 2 bases. The CDR3 is 13 amino acids. Germline assignment: CDR1 MDHEN and CDR2 SYDVKM. In DNA form, the CDR3 reads TGTGCCAGCAGGGGGGGGACCCCCTACGAGCAGTACTTC. It translates to CASRGGTPYEQYF.

The rearrangement uses TRBV4-1 and TRBJ1-1; perhaps TRBD1 as D (5 bases). Per the germline V gene, CDR1 is MGHRA and CDR2 is YSYEKL. V lost 1 base and J lost 4, with 13 bases in between. This CDR3 region has 15 residues. CDR3 nucleotides: TGCGCCAGCAGCCAAGCGTCAGGGATGAGCACTGAAGCTTTCTTT. Amino acids: CASSQASGMSTEAFF.

The count of this clone is one. The chain carries TRBV18 and TRBJ2-7; possible D gene TRBD2, 6 bases. Trimming took 3 bases from V and 5 from J, leaving 14 bases between them. Germline V gives CDR1 KGHSH, CDR2 LQKENI. The CDR3 runs to 14 residues. CDR3 nucleotide sequence: TGTGCCAGCTCACCGCCGCTGGCGGGAAACGAGCAGTACTTC. This translates into CASSPPLAGNEQYF.

The rearrangement links TRBV18 to TRBJ2-5; D is unclear. Germline assignment: CDR1 KGHSH and CDR2 LQKENI. There are 13 residues in the CDR3. Trimming pared 2 bases from V and 5 bases from J, leaving 9 bases between. The CDR3 is CASSPGFRETQYF. For the CDR3, the DNA is TGTGCCAGCTCACCAGGTTTCCGGGAGACCCAGTACTTC.

Remarks on this clone: Different DNA sequences within this sample yield the same CDR3. The chain uses TRBV12-5 and TRBJ2-2; D is uncertain. V dropped 1 base and J dropped 2 bases, with 5 bases sitting between them. This CDR3 spans 14 amino acids. CDR1 and CDR2 from the germline V gene are LGHNT and FRNRAP. This CDR3 reads CASGLGGNTGELFF. In DNA, the CDR3 is TGTGCTAGTGGTTTGGGGGGAAACACCGGGGAGCTGTTTTTT.

The CDR3, as DNA: TGTGCCAGCAGCCGTGGACGTCTAAATTCACCCCTCCACTTT. Translating it yields CASSRGRLNSPLHF. The chain combines TRBV13 with TRBJ1-6, with D unresolved. Trimming pared 5 bases from V and 7 bases from J, leaving 12 bases between. Germline lookup yields CDR1 PRHDT and CDR2 FYEKMQ (reference sequence). This CDR3 spans 14 amino acids.

This chain connects TRBV28 to TRBJ1-5, with D perhaps TRBD1 (5 bases). Germline-derived CDR1 and CDR2 are MDHEN and SYDVKM. This CDR3 is 15 amino acids long. Trimming pared 3 bases from V and 3 bases from J, leaving 12 bases between. The chain's CDR3 is CASSFNVGLNQPQHF. The CDR3 nucleotides read TGTGCCAGCAGTTTTAACGTGGGGCTCAATCAGCCCCAGCATTTT.

This clone is a singleton in its sample. V is TRBV6-1 and J is TRBJ2-7, with D perhaps given as TRBD1 or TRBD2 (7 bases each). The germline V gene encodes CDR1 MNHNS and CDR2 SASEGT. There are 16 residues in the CDR3. With 3 bases removed from V and 3 bases from J, the gap between germline ends came to 18 bases. This CDR3 reads CASSEGAQGEGYEQYF. The CDR3 nucleotides read TGTGCCAGCAGTGAGGGGGCTCAGGGGGAGGGCTACGAGCAGTACTTC.

This chain links TRBV10-2 with TRBJ1-6; D is unclear. V shed 6 bases and J shed 3 bases, with 18 bases lying between them. The CDR3 spans 17 residues. In germline, CDR1 is WSHSY, CDR2 SAAADI. The CDR3 protein is CASSSNSREYYNSPLHF. The CDR3 DNA reads as TGCGCCAGCAGCTCAAACTCCCGGGAGTACTATAATTCACCCCTCCACTTT.

The V call is TRBV28, the J call TRBJ1-4; no definite D call. CDR3 length: 14 residues. CDR1 and CDR2 (germline): MDHEN, SYDVKM. V was trimmed by 6 bases and J by 3 bases, leaving 11 bases between them. CDR3 sequence reads: CASRGPQANEKLFF. The DNA for the CDR3 is TGTGCCAGCAGAGGGCCGCAGGCTAATGAAAAACTGTTTTTT.

CDR3: CASKEYYGYTF. The CDR3 nucleotides are TGTGCCAGCAAGGAGTACTATGGCTACACCTTC. The chain is built from TRBV28 and TRBJ1-2; D unresolved. The V gene's germline CDR1 is MDHEN and CDR2 SYDVKM. The ends were cut back, 7 bases at V and 3 bases at J, with 6 bases in the middle. The CDR3 contains 11 residues.

The chain couples TRBV5-5 to TRBJ1-6, with D tentatively TRBD1 (6 bases). V shed 1 base and J shed 5 bases, with 10 bases lying between them. The CDR3 is 15 residues long. Germline CDR1 is SGHKS and CDR2 is YYEKEE (reference sequence). For the CDR3, the DNA is TGTGCCAGCAGCTTGCAGGGGACCCATAATTCACCCCTCCACTTT. This codes for CASSLQGTHNSPLHF.

The chain combines TRBV4-3 with TRBJ1-2; 9 bases align to TRBD1. CDR1 and CDR2 from the germline V gene are LGHNA and YSLEER. This CDR3 comprises 15 residues. Trimming removed 3 bases from V and 0 bases from J; junction bases left unmatched: 2. The CDR3 DNA follows: TGCGCCAGCAGCCAGGGACAGGGTTCTAACTATGGCTACACCTTC. Translated: CASSQGQGSNYGYTF.

This chain links TRBV4-1 with TRBJ1-4, with D hard to call. V was clipped by 0 bases and J by 5 bases, with 10 bases between them. Germline-derived CDR1 and CDR2 are MGHRA and YSYEKL. This CDR3 has 15 residues. CDR3 sequence: CASSQEGGINEKLFF. The CDR3 DNA reads TGCGCCAGCAGCCAAGAGGGCGGAATCAATGAAAAACTGTTTTTT.

V usage is TRBV11-3 and J usage is TRBJ1-1, with 8 positions matching TRBD1. J was trimmed by 11 bases and V by 5 bases; bases with no gene match: 7. This CDR3 region has 12 residues. Germline CDR1 reads SGHNT; CDR2 reads YENEEA. The CDR3 sequence is CASSTTGGSAFF. The CDR3 bases are TGTGCCAGCAGCACCACAGGGGGTAGTGCTTTCTTT.

This sequence joins TRBV2 and TRBJ2-1; 13 bases fit TRBD2. Unmatched junction bases numbered 14, after V lost 7 bases and J lost 14 bases. CDR1 is SNHLY and CDR2 is FYNNEI in the germline V gene. The CDR3 spans 15 residues. The DNA of the CDR3 is TGTGCCAGCACGCTTCTCACTAGCGGGGGGGCCGAGGAGTTCTTC. It codes for CASTLLTSGGAEEFF.

This clone was detected once. The rearrangement uses TRBV5-6 and TRBJ2-5; TRBD2 agrees at 9 bases. The V segment lost 4 bases and the J segment 4 bases; nucleotides outside the gene matches: 8. Germline values: CDR1 SGHDT, CDR2 YYEEEE. CDR3 size: 15 residues. CDR3: CASSHGLARSETQYF. CDR3 sequence (DNA): TGTGCCAGCAGCCACGGACTAGCGAGGTCAGAGACCCAGTACTTC.